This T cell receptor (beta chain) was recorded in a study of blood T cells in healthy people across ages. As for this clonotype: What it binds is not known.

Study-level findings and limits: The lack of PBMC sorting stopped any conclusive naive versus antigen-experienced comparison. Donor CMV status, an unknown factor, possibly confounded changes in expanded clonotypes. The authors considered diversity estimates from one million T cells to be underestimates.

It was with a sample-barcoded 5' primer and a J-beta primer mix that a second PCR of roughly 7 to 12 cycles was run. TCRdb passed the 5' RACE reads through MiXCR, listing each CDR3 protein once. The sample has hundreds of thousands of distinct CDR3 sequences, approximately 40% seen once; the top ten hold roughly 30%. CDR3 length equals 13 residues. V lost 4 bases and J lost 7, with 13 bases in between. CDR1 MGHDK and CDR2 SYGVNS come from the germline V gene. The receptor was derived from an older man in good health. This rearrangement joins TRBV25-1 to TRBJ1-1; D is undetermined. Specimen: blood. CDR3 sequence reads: CASSGTGSVEAFF. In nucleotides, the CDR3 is TGTGCCAGCAGTGGAACGGGGAGTGTTGAAGCTTTCTTT.